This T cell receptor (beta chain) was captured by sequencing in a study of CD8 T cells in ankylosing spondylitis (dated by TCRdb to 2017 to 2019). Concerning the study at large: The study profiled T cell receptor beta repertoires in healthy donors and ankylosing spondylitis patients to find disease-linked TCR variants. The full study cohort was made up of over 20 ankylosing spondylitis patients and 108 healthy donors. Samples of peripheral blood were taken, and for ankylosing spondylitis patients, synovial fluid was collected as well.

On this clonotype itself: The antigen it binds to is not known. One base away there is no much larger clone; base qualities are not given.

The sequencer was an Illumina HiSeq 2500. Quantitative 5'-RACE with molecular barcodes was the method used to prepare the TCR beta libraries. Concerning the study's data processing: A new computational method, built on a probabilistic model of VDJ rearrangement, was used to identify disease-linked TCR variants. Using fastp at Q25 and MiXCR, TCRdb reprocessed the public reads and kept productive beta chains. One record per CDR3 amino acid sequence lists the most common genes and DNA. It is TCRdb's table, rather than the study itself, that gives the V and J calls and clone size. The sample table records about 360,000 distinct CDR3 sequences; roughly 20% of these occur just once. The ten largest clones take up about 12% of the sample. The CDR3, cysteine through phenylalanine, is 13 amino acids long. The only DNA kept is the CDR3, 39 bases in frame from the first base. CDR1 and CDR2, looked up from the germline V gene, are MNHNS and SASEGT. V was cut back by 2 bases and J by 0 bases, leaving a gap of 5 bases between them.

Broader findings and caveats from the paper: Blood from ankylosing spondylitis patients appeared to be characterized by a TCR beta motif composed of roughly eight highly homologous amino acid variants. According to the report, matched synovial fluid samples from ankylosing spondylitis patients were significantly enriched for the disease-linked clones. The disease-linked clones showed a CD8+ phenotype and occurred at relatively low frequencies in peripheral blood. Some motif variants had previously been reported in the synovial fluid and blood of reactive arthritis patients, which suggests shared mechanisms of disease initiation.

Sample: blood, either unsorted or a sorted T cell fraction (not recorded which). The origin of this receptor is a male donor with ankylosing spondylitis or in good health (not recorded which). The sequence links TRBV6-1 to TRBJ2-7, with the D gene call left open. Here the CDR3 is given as CASSEWLSYEQYF. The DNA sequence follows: TGTGCCAGCAGTGAATGGCTCTCCTACGAGCAGTACTTC.